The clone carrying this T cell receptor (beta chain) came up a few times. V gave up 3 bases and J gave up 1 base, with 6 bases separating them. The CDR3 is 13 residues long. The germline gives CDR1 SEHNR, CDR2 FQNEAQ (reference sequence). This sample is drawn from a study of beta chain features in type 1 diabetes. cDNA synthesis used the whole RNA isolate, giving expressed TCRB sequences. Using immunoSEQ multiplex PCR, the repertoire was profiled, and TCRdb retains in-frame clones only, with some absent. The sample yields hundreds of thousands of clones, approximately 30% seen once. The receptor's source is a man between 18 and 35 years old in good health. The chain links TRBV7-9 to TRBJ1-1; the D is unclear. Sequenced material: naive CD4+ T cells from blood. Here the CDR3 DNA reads TGTGCCAGCAGCTTCGTTGGGAACACTGAAGCTTTCTTT. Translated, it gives CASSFVGNTEAFF.